These 18 T cell receptor beta chains were all obtained from the same sample, sequenced in a study of T cells in Graves' hyperthyroidism and ophthalmopathy. Template material for amplifying TCR beta CDR3 regions consisted of RNA transcripts. Using the HTBI primer set, a first-round RT-PCR was run on the TCR CDR3. TCRdb processed the multiplex PCR reads anew with MiXCR; each CDR3 protein has one entry. The sample records 650,000 to 750,000 distinct CDR3 sequences, 14% being singletons. The sample was blood. Receptor source: a woman younger than 30 with Graves' hyperthyroidism.

This clonotype came up many times. The chain carries TRBV7-2 and TRBJ2-7; TRBD2 is a possible D gene (7 bases). Between the trimmed V and J ends, which lost 5 bases and 2 bases, there was a span of 19 bases. This CDR3 region has 16 residues. CDR1 SGHTA and CDR2 FQGNSA come from the germline V gene. The CDR3 nucleotides read TGTGCCAGCAGCCCCCAGGGGAGCGGGATCCCCTACGAGCAGTACTTC. It translates to CASSPQGSGIPYEQYF.

This clonotype was seen only a few times. This chain links TRBV27 with TRBJ2-7, with D possibly TRBD2 on 6 matching bases. The germline V gene encodes CDR1 MNHEY and CDR2 SMNVEV (reference sequence). Trimming removed 6 bases at V and 2 bases at J, with 17 bases between. This CDR3 region has 15 residues. The CDR3 DNA reads TGTGCCAGCAGACGCGACACCGGAGGGGCCTACGAGCAGTACTTC. It specifies CASRRDTGGAYEQYF.

CDR3 DNA sequence: TGTGCCACCAGTGAAAACGCAGATTTAGGTGAAGCTTTCTTT. Its protein product is CATSENADLGEAFF. The chain recombines TRBV24-1 with TRBJ1-1; D unclear. Germline V lookup: CDR1 KGHDR, CDR2 SFDVKD. The CDR3 is 14 amino acids. The V and J ends lost 4 bases and 7 bases respectively, with 15 bases between them.

The chain joins TRBV3-1 to TRBJ2-7; 7 nucleotides agree with TRBD2. CDR3 size: 14 residues. Germline CDR1 is LGHDT and CDR2 is YNNKEL (reference sequence). V lost 2 bases and J lost 7; bases outside the gene matches: 8. In DNA form, the CDR3 reads TGTGCCAGCAGCCAATCGAGGGGCGGGAGTGAGCAGTACTTC. Encoded protein: CASSQSRGGSEQYF.

This chain uses TRBV20-1 with TRBJ2-1; 7 bases are shared with TRBD2. The CDR3 has 10 residues. The germline CDR1 and CDR2 sequences are DFQATT and SNEGSKA (reference sequence). After removal of 8 bases from V and 13 bases from J, the junction contained 8 bases not matched to a gene. As DNA, the CDR3 is TGCAGTATCCCTAGGACTAGTCAGTTCTTC. It is translated as CSIPRTSQFF.

The chain joins TRBV6-5 to TRBJ2-3; D remains ambiguous. The CDR3 is made up of 15 amino acids. The V gene's germline CDR1 is MNHEY and CDR2 SVGAGI. V was clipped by 0 bases and J by 0 bases, with 7 bases between them. The DNA for the CDR3 is TGTGCCAGCAGTTACTCGGCCAGTAGCACAGATACGCAGTATTTT. Translation gives CASSYSASSTDTQYF.

The CDR3 DNA sequence: TGTGCCATCAGTGTTGGGGCCATCACTGAAGCTTTCTTT. The encoded protein is CAISVGAITEAFF. V and J are TRBV10-3 and TRBJ1-1, with D possibly being TRBD1 (5 bases). The V gene lost 4 bases and the J gene lost 4 bases, with 10 bases spanning the gap. This CDR3 is 13 amino acids long. The germline V gene has CDR1 ENHRY and CDR2 SYGVKD.

This clonotype has only a few counts. V and J are TRBV13 and TRBJ2-3, with D possibly TRBD2 on 6 matching bases. The CDR3 contains 20 residues. CDR1 is PRHDT, CDR2 FYEKMQ, per germline (reference sequence). Trimming shortened V by 4 bases and J by 2 bases, and 28 bases separated the two germline ends. The CDR3 loop is CASSSGRSGDLYIPTDTQYF. CDR3 in DNA: TGTGCCAGCAGCTCAGGGCGATCGGGAGACTTATATATTCCCACAGATACGCAGTATTTT.

The V and J genes are TRBV7-9 and TRBJ2-1, with 7 bases fitting TRBD1. The CDR3 spans 17 residues. J lost 4 bases, V lost 1 base, and 10 bases had no gene match. CDR1 SEHNR and CDR2 FQNEAQ come from the germline V gene (reference sequence). The CDR3 sequence: CASSLGGGRRPYNEQFF. In DNA form, the CDR3 reads TGTGCCAGCAGCTTAGGAGGGGGCCGGAGACCGTACAATGAGCAGTTCTTC.

This clonotype was counted many times. This chain uses TRBV20-1 with TRBJ2-7; 7 positions agree with TRBD1. This CDR3 comprises 14 residues. Germline-derived CDR1 and CDR2 are DFQATT and SNEGSKA (reference sequence). The junction had 10 bases not matched to a gene; V was cut back by 5 bases and J by 3 bases. Here the CDR3 reads CSAARTGGHYEQYF. The CDR3 nucleotides are TGCAGTGCTGCCAGGACAGGCGGACACTACGAGCAGTACTTC.

V is TRBV4-3 and J is TRBJ2-6; 7 nucleotides line up with TRBD1. The germline gives CDR1 LGHNA, CDR2 YSLEER. V was clipped by 4 bases and J by 1 base; unmatched bases: 7. The CDR3 has 17 residues. The CDR3 bases are TGCGCCAGCAGCCCAAGGGACAGCCAGTCTGGGGCCAACGTCCTGACTTTC. This encodes CASSPRDSQSGANVLTF.

In its sample, this clonotype was seen a few times. The conserved final phenylalanine or tryptophan is absent from the CDR3, which likely points to a read error. The chain links TRBV3-1 to TRBJ2-1, with TRBD2 matching 7 bases. After removal of 3 bases from V and 3 bases from J, the junction contained 5 bases not matched to a gene. Looked up from germline, CDR1 is LGHDT and CDR2 is YNNKEL (reference sequence). CDR3 length: 15 residues. CDR3 sequence: CASSQESGNYNEQFS. The CDR3 DNA is TGTGCCAGCAGCCAGGAAAGCGGGAACTACAATGAGCAGTTCTCC.

This clonotype was recorded at least ten times. The rearrangement links TRBV18 to TRBJ1-1, with D perhaps TRBD1 (5 bases). The germline CDR1 and CDR2 sequences are KGHSH and LQKENI. Deletions cut 0 bases from V and 10 bases from J, with 12 bases between. There are 13 residues in the CDR3. CDR3 coding DNA: TGTGCCAGCTCACCACCGGGGGGGAAAGGAGCTTTCTTT. Translation: CASSPPGGKGAFF.

This clonotype came up many times. The gene calls are TRBV20-1 and TRBJ2-7; 9 bases are shared with TRBD1. The J segment lost 6 bases and the V segment lost 3 bases, leaving 9 bases of the junction unmatched. CDR3 length equals 14 residues. Germline V gives CDR1 DFQATT, CDR2 SNEGSKA (reference sequence). The CDR3: CSASRDREVSEQYF. The CDR3 DNA sequence: TGCAGTGCTAGCCGGGACAGGGAAGTAAGCGAGCAGTACTTC.

This clonotype was seen more than once but under ten times. The genes are TRBV6-1 and TRBJ2-5, with TRBD2 matching 9 bases. Germline trimming cut 6 bases from V and 4 bases from J; bases unmatched to any gene: 12. Germline V gene data show CDR1 as MNHNS and CDR2 as SASEGT. CDR3 length equals 16 residues. The chain's CDR3 is CASRKGGGGYLETQYF. In DNA, the CDR3 is TGTGCCAGCAGAAAAGGCGGGGGGGGGTACCTAGAGACCCAGTACTTC.

CDR3 sequence reads: CATSPGSFYDYEQYF. The CDR3 DNA follows: TGTGCCACCAGCCCAGGGAGCTTTTACGACTACGAGCAGTACTTC. V is TRBV15 and J is TRBJ2-7; the D gene could be TRBD1 or TRBD2 (5 bases each). CDR1 LNHNV and CDR2 YYDKDF come from the germline V gene (reference sequence). This CDR3 is built from 15 residues. Trimming removed 5 bases from V and 3 bases from J, with 17 bases in between.

This chain links TRBV18 with TRBJ2-7; TRBD1 agrees at 8 bases. Looked up from germline, CDR1 is KGHSH and CDR2 is LQKENI. This CDR3 is built from 15 residues. Losses at the gene ends were 3 bases for V and 3 bases for J; bases not matched to a gene: 7. The CDR3 is CASSPDRGFVYEQYF. The CDR3 coding sequence is TGTGCCAGCTCACCTGACAGGGGCTTCGTCTACGAGCAGTACTTC.

To note about this clonotype: A much more abundant neighbour one base away suggests this may be a read error. The V call is TRBV11-3, the J call TRBJ2-7; TRBD2 might be the D (6 bases). Looked up from germline, CDR1 is SGHNT and CDR2 is YENEEA. This CDR3 contains 13 residues. The CDR3 nucleotides read TGTGCCAACAGCTTAGATGACGGAGGGGAGCAGTACTTC. Translation gives CANSLDDGGEQYF.